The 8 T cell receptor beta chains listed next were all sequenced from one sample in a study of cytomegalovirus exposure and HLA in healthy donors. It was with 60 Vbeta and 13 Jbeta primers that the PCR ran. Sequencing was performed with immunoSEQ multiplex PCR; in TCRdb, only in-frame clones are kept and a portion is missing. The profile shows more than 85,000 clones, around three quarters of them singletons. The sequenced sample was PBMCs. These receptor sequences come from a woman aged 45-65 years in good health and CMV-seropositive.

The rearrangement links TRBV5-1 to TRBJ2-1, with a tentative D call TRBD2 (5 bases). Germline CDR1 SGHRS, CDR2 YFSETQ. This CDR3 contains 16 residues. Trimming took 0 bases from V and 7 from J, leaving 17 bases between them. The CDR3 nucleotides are TGCGCCAGCAGCTTGGGTCCCCGGGGAATGGGAAATGAGCAGTTCTTC. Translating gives CASSLGPRGMGNEQFF.

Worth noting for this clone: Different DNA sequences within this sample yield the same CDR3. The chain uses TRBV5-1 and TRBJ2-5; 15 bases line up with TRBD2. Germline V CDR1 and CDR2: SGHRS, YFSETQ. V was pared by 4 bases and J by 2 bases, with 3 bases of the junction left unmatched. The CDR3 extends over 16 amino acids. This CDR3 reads CASSPGLAGGQETQYF. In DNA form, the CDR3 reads TGCGCCAGCAGCCCGGGACTAGCGGGGGGACAAGAGACCCAGTACTTC.

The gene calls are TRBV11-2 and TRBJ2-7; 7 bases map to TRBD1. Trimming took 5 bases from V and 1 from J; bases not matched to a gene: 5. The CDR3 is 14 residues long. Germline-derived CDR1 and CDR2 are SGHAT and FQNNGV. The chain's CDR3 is CASSADRWSYEQYF. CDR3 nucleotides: TGTGCCAGCAGCGCGGACAGGTGGTCCTACGAGCAGTACTTC.

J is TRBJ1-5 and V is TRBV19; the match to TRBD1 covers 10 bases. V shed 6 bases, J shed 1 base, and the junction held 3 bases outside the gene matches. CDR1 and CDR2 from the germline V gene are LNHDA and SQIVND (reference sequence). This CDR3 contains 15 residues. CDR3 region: CASSRGQGSNQPQHF. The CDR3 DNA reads TGTGCCAGTAGCAGGGGACAGGGGAGCAATCAGCCCCAGCATTTT.

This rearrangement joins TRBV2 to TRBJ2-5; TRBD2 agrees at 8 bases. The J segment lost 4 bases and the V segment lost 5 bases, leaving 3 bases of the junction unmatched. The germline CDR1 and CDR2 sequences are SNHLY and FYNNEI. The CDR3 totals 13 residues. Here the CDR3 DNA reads TGTGCCAGCAGTCTTGGACTAGCAGAGACCCAGTACTTC. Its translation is CASSLGLAETQYF.

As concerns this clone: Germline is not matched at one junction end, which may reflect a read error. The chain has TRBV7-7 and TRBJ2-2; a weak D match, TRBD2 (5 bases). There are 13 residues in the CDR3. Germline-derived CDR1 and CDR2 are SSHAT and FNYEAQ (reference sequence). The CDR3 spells CASSLDYAGELFF. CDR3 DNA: TGTGCTAGCAGCTTAGACTACGCCGGGGAGCTGTTTTTT.

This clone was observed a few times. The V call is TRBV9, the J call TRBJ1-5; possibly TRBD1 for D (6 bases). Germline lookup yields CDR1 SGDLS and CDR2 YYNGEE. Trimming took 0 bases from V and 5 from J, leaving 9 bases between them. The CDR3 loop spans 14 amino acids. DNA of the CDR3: TGTGCCAGCAGCGTAGAGGGGGTGGATCAGCCCCAGCATTTT. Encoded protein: CASSVEGVDQPQHF.

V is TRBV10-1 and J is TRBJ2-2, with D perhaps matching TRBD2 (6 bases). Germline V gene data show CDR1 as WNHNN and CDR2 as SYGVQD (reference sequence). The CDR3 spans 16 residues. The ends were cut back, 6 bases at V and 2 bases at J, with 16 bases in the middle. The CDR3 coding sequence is TGCGCCAGCAGCCCAGCGGGCTACTTTAACACCGGGGAGCTGTTTTTT. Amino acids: CASSPAGYFNTGELFF.